This is a list of T cell receptor beta chains from one sample in a study of shared clonotypes between healthy human individuals. Some clones are missing from TCRdb's copy, which holds only in-frame ones; the method was immunoSEQ multiplex PCR. Among approximately 500,000 clones, more than 65% were seen once, and the ten largest hold about an eighth. What was sequenced was PBMCs. All receptors come from a middle-aged woman in good health. Some clones in this sample may be carry-over from other donors' samples. Both conserved end residues are part of each CDR3. The D gene is left open where the match is weak. Only part of the rows carry a size: once, few, many, or a class if the clone is expanded.

d_call,v_call,j_call,clone_size,cdr3_aa,cdr3_nt
TRBD1,TRBV7-9,TRBJ1-1,few,CASSSRRTGGNTEAFF,TGTGCCAGCAGCTCCCGTCGGACAGGAGGGAACACTGAAGCTTTCTTT
.,TRBV4-1,TRBJ2-4,many,CASSPVGSGRAKNIQYF,TGCGCCAGCAGCCCCGTGGGGTCCGGCCGAGCCAAAAACATTCAGTACTTC
.,TRBV11-2,TRBJ1-5,once,CASSLDRSNQPQHF,TGTGCCAGCAGCTTAGACAGGAGCAATCAGCCCCAGCATTTT
.,TRBV6-5,TRBJ2-1,.,CASRQTEYNEQFF,TGTGCCAGCAGGCAGACGGAATACAATGAGCAGTTCTTC
TRBD1,TRBV2,TRBJ2-5,.,CASSGVAGGQETQYF,TGTGCCAGCAGTGGGGTGGCAGGGGGCCAAGAGACCCAGTACTTC
.,TRBV7-3,TRBJ2-2,.,CASTPEGYTGELFF,TGTGCCAGCACCCCCGAGGGATATACCGGGGAGCTGTTTTTT
.,TRBV10-3,TRBJ2-7,.,CAISEKLPDEQYF,TGTGCCATCAGTGAAAAACTCCCCGACGAGCAGTACTTC
.,TRBV2,TRBJ2-2,many,CASRSGQNTGELFF,TGTGCCAGCAGGTCGGGACAGAACACCGGGGAGCTGTTTTTT
TRBD2,TRBV29-1,TRBJ2-5,.,CSAAPAGGPGETQYF,TGCAGCGCCGCCCCGGCGGGAGGGCCGGGGGAGACCCAGTACTTC
.,TRBV4-1,TRBJ2-1,.,CASSHPFRHNEQFF,TGCGCCAGCAGCCACCCCTTTAGACACAATGAGCAGTTCTTC
.,TRBV7-9,TRBJ1-1,.,CASSSPGNTEAFF,TGTGCCAGCAGCTCCCCCGGGAACACTGAAGCTTTCTTT
TRBD1,TRBV10-3,TRBJ1-1,.,CASRDRLFTEAFF,TGTGCCTCCCGGGACAGGCTGTTCACTGAAGCTTTCTTT
.,TRBV21-1,TRBJ2-1,once,CASSTPRVRHEQFF,TGTGCCAGCAGCACCCCGAGGGTGCGGCATGAGCAGTTCTTC
TRBD1,TRBV30,TRBJ2-2,once,CARVVGTGLNTGELFF,TGTGCCCGTGTGGTGGGGACAGGGCTGAACACCGGGGAGCTGTTTTTT
.,TRBV28,TRBJ1-2,.,CASSLSAGKDGYTF,TGTGCCAGCAGTTTAAGTGCAGGGAAAGATGGCTACACCTTC
TRBD2,TRBV2,TRBJ2-2,.,CASIGHREGGLAGGPNSGELFF,TGTGCCAGCATCGGGCACAGGGAGGGGGGACTAGCGGGAGGCCCGAACTCCGGGGAGCTGTTTTTT
.,TRBV19,TRBJ2-3,.,CASSIRGLHPDTQYF,TGTGCCAGTAGTATAAGAGGACTACATCCAGATACGCAGTATTTT
.,TRBV5-1,TRBJ2-5,many,CASSLGGWGAQETQYF,TGCGCCAGCAGCTTGGGGGGCTGGGGGGCCCAAGAGACCCAGTACTTC
.,TRBV29-1,TRBJ1-1,few,CSVEQGKGEAFF,TGCAGCGTAGAACAGGGAAAAGGGGAAGCTTTCTTT
TRBD2,TRBV4-3,TRBJ2-2,.,CASSQELAGGNTGELFF,TGCGCCAGCAGCCAAGAACTAGCGGGAGGGAACACCGGGGAGCTGTTTTTT
.,TRBV19,TRBJ1-5,.,CASSNSNQPQHF,TGTGCCAGCTCTAATAGCAATCAGCCCCAGCATTTT
.,TRBV28,TRBJ2-7,few,CASSLKGVWTYEQYF,TGTGCCAGCAGTTTAAAGGGGGTATGGACCTACGAGCAGTACTTC
TRBD1,TRBV9,TRBJ1-2,.,CASSAPPGTGVYGYTF,TGTGCCAGCAGCGCCCCCCCCGGGACAGGGGTTTATGGCTACACCTTC
TRBD2,TRBV4-1,TRBJ2-2,.,CASSSTSGGNTGELFF,TGCGCCAGCAGTTCGACTAGCGGGGGGAACACCGGGGAGCTGTTTTTT
.,TRBV7-3,TRBJ1-3,.,CASSQASGNTIYF,TGTGCCAGCAGCCAGGCGTCGGGAAACACCATATATTTT
TRBD2,TRBV30,TRBJ2-1,.,CAWSRGLAGGNYNEQFF,TGTGCCTGGTCGCGGGGACTAGCGGGAGGGAATTACAATGAGCAGTTCTTC
.,TRBV2,TRBJ1-5,.,CASSEGGFSNQPRHF,TGTGCCAGCAGTGAAGGGGGATTTAGCAATCAACCCCGGCATTTT
TRBD2,TRBV7-9,TRBJ2-3,.,CASSLSIGREFRPDTQYF,TGTGCCAGCAGCTTATCGATTGGGCGGGAGTTCCGCCCGGATACGCAGTATTTT
TRBD2,TRBV5-1,TRBJ2-7,.,CASSLIGRSEQYF,TGCGCCAGCAGCTTGATCGGGAGGTCCGAGCAGTACTTC
.,TRBV28,TRBJ1-2,.,CASSFQGGYTF,TGTGCCAGCAGTTTTCAGGGTGGCTACACCTTC
TRBD1,TRBV7-6,TRBJ2-7,.,CASSLVETGDQYF,TGTGCCAGCAGCTTAGTTGAGACAGGGGATCAGTACTTC
.,TRBV29-1,TRBJ2-3,.,CSVYGGSTDTQYF,TGCAGCGTTTACGGGGGAAGCACAGATACGCAGTATTTT
.,TRBV5-1,TRBJ2-5,few,CASSLRTAERLQETQYF,TGCGCCAGCAGCCTCCGGACAGCCGAAAGACTCCAAGAGACCCAGTACTTC
TRBD1,TRBV19,TRBJ2-7,once,CATTEDGQGGYEQYF,TGTGCCACCACTGAGGATGGACAGGGGGGCTACGAGCAGTACTTC
TRBD1,TRBV5-1,TRBJ2-1,.,CASSPGTGRWNEQFF,TGCGCCAGCAGCCCAGGGACAGGGCGATGGAATGAGCAGTTCTTC
.,TRBV4-3,TRBJ1-2,.,CASSPTGGGLYGYTF,TGCGCCAGCAGCCCCACAGGAGGCGGCCTCTATGGCTACACCTTC
.,TRBV19,TRBJ1-5,once,CASSMGRAATANQPQHF,TGTGCCAGTAGTATGGGTAGGGCTGCCACAGCCAATCAGCCCCAGCATTTT
.,TRBV28,TRBJ2-7,.,CAVRGEYEQYF,TGTGCCGTACGAGGGGAATACGAGCAGTACTTC
.,TRBV4-3,TRBJ2-6,.,CASSQENTGSLAPGANVLTF,TGCGCCAGCAGCCAGGAAAACACGGGCTCGTTAGCTCCCGGGGCCAACGTCCTGACTTTC
.,TRBV28,TRBJ1-2,.,CASSLTGRTYGYTF,TGTGCCAGCAGTTTAACAGGGAGGACTTATGGCTACACCTTC
.,TRBV6-5,TRBJ2-2,.,CASSYRVGELFF,TGTGCCAGCAGTTACAGGGTCGGGGAGCTGTTTTTT
TRBD1,TRBV15,TRBJ1-5,.,CATSTGQGHQPQHF,TGTGCCACCAGCACCGGACAGGGGCATCAGCCCCAGCATTTT
.,TRBV28,TRBJ2-6,once,CASSQRWRGANVLTF,TGTGCCAGCAGTCAGAGGTGGCGGGGGGCCAACGTCCTGACTTTC
TRBD1,TRBV30,TRBJ1-2,.,CAWSGPIQGAAYGYTF,TGTGCCTGGAGTGGACCGATTCAGGGGGCAGCCTATGGCTACACCTTC
TRBD1,TRBV29-1,TRBJ2-7,once,CSVEQEGETRQGPYEQYF,TGCAGCGTTGAGCAAGAGGGAGAAACCAGACAGGGCCCCTACGAGCAGTACTTC
.,TRBV6-6,TRBJ1-5,.,CASSSLKVPNQPQHF,TGTGCCAGCAGTTCCCTCAAAGTTCCCAATCAGCCCCAGCATTTT
.,TRBV7-6,TRBJ1-5,.,CASSLGTGQPQHF,TGTGCCAGCAGCTTAGGCACAGGGCAGCCCCAGCATTTT
TRBD1,TRBV7-2,TRBJ1-4,few,CASSLVTGTDEKLFF,TGTGCCAGCAGCTTAGTCACCGGGACAGACGAAAAACTGTTTTTT
TRBD1,TRBV4-2,TRBJ2-7,.,CASRGGEGQGRSEQYF,TGTGCCAGCAGGGGGGGAGAGGGACAGGGAAGAAGCGAGCAGTACTTC